One and the same sample provided the 20 T cell receptor beta chains below, sequenced in a study of shared clonotypes between healthy human individuals. CD8 cells classed as naive were CD45RO-negative and positively selected for CCR7, excluding terminally differentiated effector memory CD45RA+ cells. The protocol was immunoSEQ multiplex PCR, while the TCRdb copy is restricted to in-frame clones and leaves out a portion. The sample has roughly 2,000,000 clones, about 95% seen once. What was sequenced was naive CD8+ T cells sorted from blood. The receptors come from a man aged 18-30 years in good health.

This clone was detected once. The rearrangement uses TRBV4-3 and TRBJ1-3; tentative D call: TRBD1 (5 bases). Germline CDR1 LGHNA, CDR2 YSLEER. This CDR3 comprises 17 residues. The V end was cut by 1 base, the J end by 0 bases, with 13 bases between. The CDR3 here is CASSQARASFSGNTIYF. The CDR3 DNA sequence: TGCGCCAGCAGCCAAGCCAGGGCGAGCTTCTCTGGAAACACCATATATTTT.

The chain joins TRBV2 to TRBJ2-7, with a tentative D call TRBD1 (6 bases). CDR1 and CDR2 from the germline V gene are SNHLY and FYNNEI. There are 13 residues in the CDR3. Trimming cost V 7 bases and J 0 bases, with 10 bases left between them. In nucleotides, the CDR3 is TGTGCCAGCATGGGGACACCCTCCTACGAGCAGTACTTC. Amino acids: CASMGTPSYEQYF.

This rearrangement joins TRBV27 to TRBJ1-2; TRBD1 might be the D (5 bases). This CDR3 has 13 amino acids. Per germline, CDR1 MNHEY and CDR2 SMNVEV (reference sequence). V was cut by 1 base and J by 8 bases, with 11 bases left in between. CDR3 in amino acids: CASSLYQGYGYTF. The CDR3 bases are TGTGCCAGCAGTTTATACCAGGGTTACGGCTACACCTTC.

The chain's CDR3 is CASSVSLRTEAFF. CDR3 nucleotide sequence: TGTGCCAGCAGCGTATCCCTTCGCACTGAAGCTTTCTTT. The V gene is TRBV9, the J gene TRBJ1-1, with no clear D. This CDR3 has 13 residues. CDR1 and CDR2 (germline): SGDLS, YYNGEE. Trimming took off 1 base at V and 4 bases at J, with 8 bases between the two ends.

This chain uses TRBV4-1 with TRBJ1-2, with a possible D match to TRBD1 (5 bases). This CDR3 spans 13 amino acids. V lost 1 base and J lost 6, with 9 bases in between. CDR1 and CDR2 (germline): MGHRA, YSYEKL. CDR3 protein: CASSQVIRDGYTF. The CDR3, as DNA: TGCGCCAGCAGCCAAGTAATCAGGGATGGCTACACCTTC.

This clone has just one count. V and J are TRBV13 and TRBJ2-3; weak D call: TRBD2 (5 bases). Trimming pared 2 bases from V and 1 base from J, leaving 13 bases between. The CDR3 runs to 16 residues. From germline, CDR1 is PRHDT and CDR2 FYEKMQ (reference sequence). In DNA form, the CDR3 reads TGTGCCAGCAGCTTATCCGAGTCCGGGGGCACAGATACGCAGTATTTT. Translated: CASSLSESGGTDTQYF.

This chain uses TRBV7-6 with TRBJ2-3; D is perhaps TRBD2 (5 bases). This CDR3 has 15 amino acids. Germline loops: CDR1 SGHVS, CDR2 FNYEAQ. The V end was cut by 4 bases, the J end by 0 bases, with 11 bases between. The CDR3 reads CASSYRSGSTDTQYF. The CDR3, as DNA: TGTGCCAGCAGCTATCGGAGCGGAAGCACAGATACGCAGTATTTT. Full variable domain (remainder filled in from reference TRBV7-6 and TRBJ2-3): GAGVSQSPRYKVTKRGQDVALRCDPISGHVSLYWYRQALGQGPEFLTYFNYEAQQDKSGLPNDRFSAERPEGSISTLTIQRTEQRDSAMYRCASSYRSGSTDTQYFGPGTRLTVL.

This chain connects TRBV5-1 to TRBJ2-1; 9 positions agree with TRBD2. Germline V gene lookup returns CDR1 SGHRS and CDR2 YFSETQ. The length of the CDR3 is 18 residues. V gave up 4 bases and J gave up 4 bases; unmatched junction bases: 15. The CDR3 sequence: CASSEDPLERGEYNEQFF. DNA of the CDR3: TGCGCCAGCAGCGAGGACCCTCTCGAGCGGGGGGAATACAATGAGCAGTTCTTC. Full variable domain (rest looked up from reference TRBV5-1 and TRBJ2-1): KAGVTQTPRYLIKTRGQQVTLSCSPISGHRSVSWYQQTPGQGLQFLFEYFSETQRNKGNFPGRFSGRQFSNSRSEMNVSTLELGDSALYLCASSEDPLERGEYNEQFFGPGTRLTVL.

This clone came up a few times. The V and J genes are TRBV7-9 and TRBJ1-2; D is possibly TRBD1 (5 bases). Trimming removed 0 bases at V and 2 bases at J, with 10 bases between. Per germline, CDR1 SEHNR and CDR2 FQNEAQ (reference sequence). CDR3 length: 15 residues. This chain's CDR3 is CASSLAGGANYGYTF. The CDR3 DNA reads TGTGCCAGCAGCTTAGCGGGGGGTGCAAACTATGGCTACACCTTC.

The rearrangement links TRBV2 to TRBJ1-1, with unresolved D. Trimming stripped 0 bases from V and 2 bases from J, with 10 bases between. The CDR3 loop spans 15 amino acids. Germline loops: CDR1 SNHLY, CDR2 FYNNEI. As DNA, the CDR3 is TGTGCCAGCAGTGAAGCAGAAGATTATAACACTGAAGCTTTCTTT. This translates into CASSEAEDYNTEAFF.

The CDR3 DNA sequence: TGTGCCAGCAGCCAGCGGGCAGGGTATATCAATGAGCAGTTCTTC. The encoded protein is CASSQRAGYINEQFF. V and J are TRBV14 and TRBJ2-1, with D perhaps given as TRBD1 or TRBD2 (5 bases each). The CDR3 length is 15 residues. Trimming removed 3 bases at V and 6 bases at J, with 15 bases between. Germline loops: CDR1 SGHDN, CDR2 FVKESK.

The V gene is TRBV7-9, the J gene TRBJ2-3, with 12 positions matching TRBD2. There are 17 residues in the CDR3. Germline V lookup: CDR1 SEHNR, CDR2 FQNEAQ (reference sequence). Trimming at V came to 4 bases and at J to 10 bases, leaving 15 bases not matched to a gene. For the CDR3, the DNA is TGTGCCAGCAGCTCGACCGGAACTAGCGGGAGGCCCCTCGCGCAGTATTTT. Translated, it gives CASSSTGTSGRPLAQYF.

This chain uses TRBV28 with TRBJ2-7; 8 positions agree with TRBD1. CDR1 is MDHEN and CDR2 is SYDVKM in the germline V gene. The junction had 7 bases not matched to a gene; V was cut back by 5 bases and J by 4 bases. The CDR3 sequence is 14 residues long. The CDR3 protein is CASSPDRGGYEQYF. The CDR3 DNA reads TGTGCCAGCAGTCCCGACAGGGGTGGGTACGAGCAGTACTTC.

The chain carries TRBV30 and TRBJ1-2; D remains ambiguous. CDR3 length: 13 residues. Germline V gene data show CDR1 as GTSNPN and CDR2 as SVGIG (reference sequence). With 3 bases removed from V and 6 bases from J, the gap between germline ends came to 14 bases. The CDR3 loop reads CAWSSAGNDGYTF. For the CDR3, the DNA is TGTGCCTGGAGCTCGGCGGGGAACGATGGCTACACCTTC.

This clone was detected only once. V usage is TRBV7-9 and J usage is TRBJ2-2; no reliable D call. In germline, CDR1 is SEHNR, CDR2 FQNEAQ (reference sequence). The length of the CDR3 is 15 residues. With 0 bases removed from V and 0 bases from J, the gap between germline ends came to 5 bases. In DNA form, the CDR3 reads TGTGCCAGCAGCTTAGCGGGCCCGAACACCGGGGAGCTGTTTTTT. Amino acids: CASSLAGPNTGELFF. The variable domain in full, completed from reference TRBV7-9 and TRBJ2-2, reads DTGVSQNPRHKITKRGQNVTFRCDPISEHNRLYWYRQTLGQGPEFLTYFQNEAQLEKSRLLSDRFSAERPKGSFSTLEIQRTEQGDSAMYLCASSLAGPNTGELFFGEGSRLTVL.

The chain uses TRBV5-5 and TRBJ2-7; D possibly corresponds to TRBD1 (6 bases). The CDR3 loop spans 15 amino acids. Germline V lookup: CDR1 SGHKS, CDR2 YYEKEE (reference sequence). Trimming cost V 1 base and J 2 bases, with 13 bases left between them. CDR3 sequence (DNA): TGTGCCAGCAGCTTGCTCGGACAGACTACCTACGAGCAGTACTTC. It encodes CASSLLGQTTYEQYF. The whole variable domain, remainder taken from reference TRBV5-5 and TRBJ2-7, is DAGVTQSPTHLIKTRGQQVTLRCSPISGHKSVSWYQQVLGQGPQFIFQYYEKEERGRGNFPDRFSARQFPNYSSELNVNALLLGDSALYLCASSLLGQTTYEQYFGPGTRLTVT.

This chain joins TRBV5-6 and TRBJ1-2, with D possibly TRBD1 on 5 matching bases. Germline V gives CDR1 SGHDT, CDR2 YYEEEE. V dropped 1 base and J dropped 6 bases, with 13 bases sitting between them. CDR3 size: 14 residues. CDR3 DNA: TGTGCCAGCAGCTTGAGGGGAGGGGTGGATGGCTACACCTTC. It is translated as CASSLRGGVDGYTF.

The gene calls are TRBV6-6 and TRBJ2-3, with 9 bases fitting TRBD2. The V segment lost 3 bases and the J segment 3 bases; nucleotides outside the gene matches: 4. Per germline, CDR1 MNHNY and CDR2 SVGAGI (reference sequence). The CDR3 length is 15 residues. The CDR3 coding sequence is TGTGCCAGCAGTTATTGGAGCGGGAGGACAGATACGCAGTATTTT. It encodes CASSYWSGRTDTQYF.

This clone showed up just a few times. The J gene is TRBJ1-2, the V gene TRBV7-8; 8 nucleotides line up with TRBD1. The CDR3 runs to 13 residues. With 11 bases clipped from V and 8 bases from J, the junction kept 13 bases outside the gene matches. CDR1 is SGHVS, CDR2 FQNEAQ, per germline. Here the CDR3 DNA reads TGTGCCGTTGACAGGGGCTCTATCGGCGGCTACACCTTC. Translating gives CAVDRGSIGGYTF.

This clone was seen once. V and J are TRBV7-9 and TRBJ2-7; TRBD2 matches at 11 bases. Germline V gene sequence: CDR1 SEHNR, CDR2 FQNEAQ (reference sequence). This CDR3 is 15 amino acids long. V dropped 4 bases and J dropped 4; count of bases not matched to a gene: 6. CDR3: CASSSTSGEVYEQYF. DNA for the CDR3: TGTGCCAGCAGCTCGACTAGCGGGGAAGTTTACGAGCAGTACTTC.